The clone carrying this T cell receptor beta chain occurred once. Method: immunoSEQ multiplex PCR; TCRdb's copy keeps in-frame clones and lacks some. The table has roughly 290,000 clones, around 90% seen once. The data derive from a study of blood T cell repertoires in COVID-19. For the study at large: Sample material is recorded as cDNA or gDNA derived from T cells, B-cell-depleted T cells, or PBMCs.

Those enrolled in Seattle joined during active infection and were followed longitudinally afterward. The receptor's source is a woman in her twenties or thirties with COVID-19, enrolled during active disease. Sequencing was performed on peripheral blood.

DNA for the CDR3: TGTGCCAGTAGTATCGAGTGGGGGCGAAGTGGCTACACCTTC. Translating it yields CASSIEWGRSGYTF. V is TRBV19 and J is TRBJ1-2, with D tentatively TRBD1 (6 bases). The CDR3 totals 14 residues. Trimming shortened V by 3 bases and J by 7 bases, and 15 bases separated the two germline ends. The germline CDR1 and CDR2 sequences are LNHDA and SQIVND (reference sequence).